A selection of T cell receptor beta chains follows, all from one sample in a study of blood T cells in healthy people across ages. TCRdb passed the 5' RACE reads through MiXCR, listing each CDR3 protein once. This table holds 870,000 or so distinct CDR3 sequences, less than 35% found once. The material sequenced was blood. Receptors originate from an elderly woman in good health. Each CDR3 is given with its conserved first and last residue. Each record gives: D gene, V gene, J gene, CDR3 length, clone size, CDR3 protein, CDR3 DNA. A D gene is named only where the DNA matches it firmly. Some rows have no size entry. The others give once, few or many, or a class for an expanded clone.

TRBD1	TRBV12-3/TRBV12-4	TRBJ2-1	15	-	CASIMSEGAYNGQFF	TGTGCCAGCATTATGAGCGAGGGGGCGTACAATGGGCAGTTCTTC
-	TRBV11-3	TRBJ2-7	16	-	CASSSGGPLGIHEQYF	TGTGCCAGCAGCTCAGGAGGACCCTTGGGGATTCACGAGCAGTACTTC
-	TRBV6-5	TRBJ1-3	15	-	CASSDDGTSGNTIYF	TGTGCCAGCAGTGACGACGGTACCTCTGGAAACACCATATATTTT
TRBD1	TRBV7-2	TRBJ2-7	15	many	CASRSNRGRSHEQYF	TGTGCCAGCAGAAGTAACAGGGGGCGAAGTCATGAGCAGTACTTC
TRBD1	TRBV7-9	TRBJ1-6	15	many	CASSPGDRENSPLHF	TGTGCCAGCAGCCCGGGGGACAGGGAGAATTCACCCCTCCACTTT
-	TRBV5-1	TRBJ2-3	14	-	CASSLMGTTDTQYF	TGCGCCAGCAGCTTGATGGGGACCACAGATACGCAGTATTTT
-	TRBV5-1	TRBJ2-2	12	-	CASGPRTGELFF	TGCGCCAGCGGCCCGCGGACCGGGGAGCTGTTTTTT
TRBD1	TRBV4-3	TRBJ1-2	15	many	CASSQERGQGHGYTF	TGCGCCAGCAGCCAAGAAAGGGGACAGGGGCATGGCTACACCTTC
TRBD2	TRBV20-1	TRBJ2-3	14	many	CSARRGASTDTQYF	TGCAGTGCTAGGCGGGGGGCAAGCACAGATACGCAGTATTTT
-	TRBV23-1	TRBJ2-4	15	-	CASLWGAGNKNIQYF	TGCGCCAGCCTCTGGGGGGCGGGCAACAAAAACATTCAGTACTTC
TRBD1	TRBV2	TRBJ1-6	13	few	CASQGQGSSPLHF	TGTGCCAGCCAGGGACAGGGTAGCTCACCCCTCCACTTT
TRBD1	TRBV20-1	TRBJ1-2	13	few	CSAKARTGSGYTF	TGCAGTGCTAAAGCCCGGACAGGGAGTGGCTACACCTTC
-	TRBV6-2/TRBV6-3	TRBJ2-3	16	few	CASSYGTGTSTDTQYF	TGTGCCAGCAGTTACGGGACGGGGACTAGCACAGATACGCAGTATTTT
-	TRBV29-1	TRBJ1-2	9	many	CSVGAGYTF	TGCAGCGTTGGGGCGGGCTACACCTTC
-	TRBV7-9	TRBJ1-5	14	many	CASSLTGGGQPQHF	TGCGCCAGCAGCTTGACAGGTGGTGGCCAGCCCCAGCATTTT
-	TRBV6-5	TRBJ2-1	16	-	CASSRDTGTSSDGQFF	TGTGCCAGCAGCCGGGACACCGGAACCTCGTCGGATGGGCAGTTCTTC
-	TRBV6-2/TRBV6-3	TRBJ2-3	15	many	CASSYPARVQDTQYF	TGTGCCAGCAGTTATCCCGCTCGGGTTCAAGATACGCAGTATTTT
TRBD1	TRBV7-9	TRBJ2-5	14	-	CASSSTDRGETQYF	TGTGCCAGCAGCTCAACCGACAGGGGCGAGACCCAGTACTTC
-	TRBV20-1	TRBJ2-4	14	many	CSALSPVAKNIQYF	TGCAGTGCCCTCTCCCCAGTAGCCAAAAACATTCAGTACTTC
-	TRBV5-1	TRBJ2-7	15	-	CASSLRPASSYEQYF	TGCGCCAGCAGCTTGAGGCCAGCAAGCTCCTACGAGCAGTACTTC
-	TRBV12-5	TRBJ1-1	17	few	CASGLVSRDTLNTEAFF	TGTGCTAGTGGTTTGGTAAGCAGGGACACCTTGAACACTGAAGCTTTCTTT
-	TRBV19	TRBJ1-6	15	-	CASSMWTDNNSPLHF	TGTGCCAGTAGTATGTGGACAGATAATAATTCACCCCTCCACTTT
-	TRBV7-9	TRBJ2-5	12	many	CATLPGEETQYF	TGTGCCACGTTACCGGGGGAAGAGACCCAGTACTTC
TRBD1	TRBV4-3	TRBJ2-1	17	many	CASSQRPGQGAYNEQFF	TGCGCCAGCAGCCAACGGCCGGGACAGGGGGCCTACAATGAGCAGTTCTTC
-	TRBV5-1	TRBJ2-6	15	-	CASSPRVSGASVLTF	TGCGCCAGCAGCCCCAGGGTTTCCGGGGCCAGCGTCCTGACTTTC
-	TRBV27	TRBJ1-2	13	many	CASSPVPKYGYTF	TGTGCCAGCAGCCCGGTACCTAAGTATGGCTACACCTTC
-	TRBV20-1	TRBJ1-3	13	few	CSATGRGRGTIYF	TGCAGTGCTACCGGACGGGGGAGAGGCACCATATATTTT
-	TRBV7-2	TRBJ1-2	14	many	CASSPSRSNYGYTF	TGTGCCAGCAGTCCCTCGAGGTCCAACTATGGCTACACCTTC
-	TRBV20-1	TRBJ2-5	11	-	CSAWSDETQYF	TGCAGTGCTTGGAGTGATGAGACCCAGTACTTC
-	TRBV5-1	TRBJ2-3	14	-	CASSVLEGTDTQYF	TGCGCCAGCAGCGTGCTCGAGGGAACAGATACGCAGTATTTT
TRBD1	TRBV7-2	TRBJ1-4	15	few	CASSLAGGFNEKLFF	TGTGCCAGCAGCTTAGCAGGGGGCTTTAATGAAAAACTGTTTTTT
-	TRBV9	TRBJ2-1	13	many	CASSVSTGNEQFF	TGTGCCAGCAGCGTAAGTACAGGGAATGAGCAGTTCTTC
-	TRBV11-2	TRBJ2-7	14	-	CASSLGRGAYGQYF	TGTGCCAGCAGCTTAGGACGGGGGGCCTACGGGCAGTACTTC
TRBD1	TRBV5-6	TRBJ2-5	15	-	CASSTRTGGAETQYF	TGTGCCAGCAGCACTCGGACAGGGGGCGCGGAGACCCAGTACTTC
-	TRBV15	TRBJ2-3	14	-	CATSRKRGEDTQYF	TGTGCCACCAGCAGAAAGAGGGGGGAAGATACGCAGTATTTT
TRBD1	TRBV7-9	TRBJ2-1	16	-	CASSLVSGTGGDEQFF	TGTGCCAGCAGCTTAGTATCCGGGACAGGGGGGGATGAGCAGTTCTTC
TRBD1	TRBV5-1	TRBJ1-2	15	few	CASTGQGAQGYGYTF	TGCGCCAGCACGGGACAGGGGGCGCAAGGCTATGGCTACACCTTC